This entry lists 4 T cell receptor beta chains sequenced from one sample in a study of shared clonotypes between healthy human individuals. Repertoires were generated with immunoSEQ multiplex PCR, while TCRdb's copy carries only in-frame clones and drops some. The sample contains about half a million clones, 79% of which appear only once. The sequenced sample consisted of PBMCs. The receptors were sampled from a middle-aged woman in good health. Some clones in this sample may be carry-over from other donors' samples.

This clone was seen more than once but under ten times. This chain connects TRBV6-4 to TRBJ2-1, with a weak D call TRBD2 (5 bases). Germline assignment: CDR1 MRHNA and CDR2 SNTAGT. This CDR3 has 15 amino acids. V was clipped by 2 bases and J by 4 bases, with 12 bases between them. The CDR3: CASSDGTGRYNEQFF. Written as DNA, the CDR3 is TGTGCCAGCAGTGACGGAACGGGAAGGTACAATGAGCAGTTCTTC.

This sequence joins TRBV18 and TRBJ2-7, with TRBD2 matching 11 bases. CDR3 size: 16 residues. Per the germline V gene, CDR1 is KGHSH and CDR2 is LQKENI. V shed 5 bases and J 1 base; nucleotides not matched to a gene: 7. The CDR3, as DNA: TGTGCCAGCTCAGGGGGACTAGCGGATCTATCCTACGAGCAGTACTTC. Its protein product is CASSGGLADLSYEQYF.

The chain combines TRBV18 with TRBJ2-1, with TRBD1 matching over 8 bases. With 4 bases clipped from V and 7 bases from J, the junction kept 9 bases outside the gene matches. CDR1 is KGHSH and CDR2 is LQKENI in the germline V gene. This CDR3 has 15 residues. The CDR3 is CASSLGQGAENEQFF. The CDR3 nucleotides are TGTGCCAGCTCACTGGGGCAGGGGGCTGAAAATGAGCAGTTCTTC.

The V and J genes are TRBV11-3 and TRBJ2-2, with 8 positions matching TRBD2. CDR3 size: 16 residues. J lost 2 bases, V lost 0 bases, and 2 bases had no gene match. Per the germline V gene, CDR1 is SGHNT and CDR2 is YENEEA. Here the CDR3 reads CASSLDSGINTGELFF. The CDR3 DNA follows: TGTGCCAGCAGCTTAGATAGCGGGATTAACACCGGGGAGCTGTTTTTT. Supplemented by reference TRBV11-3 and TRBJ2-2, the full variable domain reads EAGVVQSPRYKIIEKKQPVAFWCNPISGHNTLYWYLQNLGQGPELLIRYENEEAVDDSQLPKDRFSAERLKGVDSTLKIQPAELGDSAVYLCASSLDSGINTGELFFGEGSRLTVL.